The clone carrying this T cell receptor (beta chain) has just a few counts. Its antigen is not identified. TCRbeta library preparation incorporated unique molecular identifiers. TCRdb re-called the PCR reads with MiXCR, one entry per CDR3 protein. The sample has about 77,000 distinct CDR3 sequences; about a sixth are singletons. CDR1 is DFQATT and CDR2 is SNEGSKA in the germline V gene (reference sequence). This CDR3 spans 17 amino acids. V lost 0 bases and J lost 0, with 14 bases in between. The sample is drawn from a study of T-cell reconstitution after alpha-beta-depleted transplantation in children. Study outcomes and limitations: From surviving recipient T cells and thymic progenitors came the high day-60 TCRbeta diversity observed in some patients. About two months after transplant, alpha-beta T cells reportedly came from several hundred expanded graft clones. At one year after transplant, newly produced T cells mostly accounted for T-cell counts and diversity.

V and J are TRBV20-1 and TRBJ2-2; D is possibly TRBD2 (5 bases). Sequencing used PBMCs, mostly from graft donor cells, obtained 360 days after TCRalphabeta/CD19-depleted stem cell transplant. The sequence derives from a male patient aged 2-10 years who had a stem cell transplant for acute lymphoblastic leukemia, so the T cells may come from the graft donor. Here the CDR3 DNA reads TGCAGTGCTAGAGACGCTAGCAGCTACTCGAACACCGGGGAGCTGTTTTTT. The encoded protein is CSARDASSYSNTGELFF.